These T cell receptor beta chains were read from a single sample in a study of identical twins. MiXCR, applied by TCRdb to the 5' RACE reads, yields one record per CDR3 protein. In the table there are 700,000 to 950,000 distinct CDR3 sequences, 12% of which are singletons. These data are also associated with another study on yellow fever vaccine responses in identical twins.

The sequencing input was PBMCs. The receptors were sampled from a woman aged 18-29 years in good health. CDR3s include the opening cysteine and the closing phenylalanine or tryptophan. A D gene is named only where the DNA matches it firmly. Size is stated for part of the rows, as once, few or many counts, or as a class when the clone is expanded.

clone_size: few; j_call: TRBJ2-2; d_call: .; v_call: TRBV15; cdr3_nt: TGTGCCACCAGCAGAGATTTGGGGGCCGTGGAGCTGTTTTTT; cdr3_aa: CATSRDLGAVELFF
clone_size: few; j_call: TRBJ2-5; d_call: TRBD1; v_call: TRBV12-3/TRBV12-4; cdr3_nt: TGTGCCAGCAGCGAAGGGACAGGAGAGACCCAGTACTTC; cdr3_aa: CASSEGTGETQYF
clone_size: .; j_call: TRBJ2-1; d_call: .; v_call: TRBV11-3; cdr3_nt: TGTGCCAGCAGCTTTGGGCCGAATGATGAGCAGTTCTTC; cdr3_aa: CASSFGPNDEQFF
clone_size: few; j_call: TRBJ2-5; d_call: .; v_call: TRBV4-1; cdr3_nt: TGCGCCAGCAGCCCAGTCCACGGGGAGACCCAGTACTTC; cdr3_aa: CASSPVHGETQYF
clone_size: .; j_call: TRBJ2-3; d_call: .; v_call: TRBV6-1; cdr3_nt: TGTGCCAGCAGCGTCTTCGGCCCCACAGATACGCAGTATTTT; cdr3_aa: CASSVFGPTDTQYF
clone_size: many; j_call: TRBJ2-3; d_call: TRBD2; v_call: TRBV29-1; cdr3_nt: TGCAGCGTTGAGATAGCGGGGGCCACAGATACGCAGTATTTT; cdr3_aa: CSVEIAGATDTQYF
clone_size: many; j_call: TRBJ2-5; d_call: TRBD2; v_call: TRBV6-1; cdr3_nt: TGTGCCAGCGAGGGACTAGCTCGTGGGAAGGGAAAGACCCAGTACTTC; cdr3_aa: CASEGLARGKGKTQYF
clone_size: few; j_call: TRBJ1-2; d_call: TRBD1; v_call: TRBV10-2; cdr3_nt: TGCGCCAGCAGGTCTTCCGGGACAGGGAGCTATGGCTACACCTTC; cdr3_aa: CASRSSGTGSYGYTF
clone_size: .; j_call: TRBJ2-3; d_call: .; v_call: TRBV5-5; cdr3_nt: TGTGCCAGCAGTTCCCAGGGGTATACGCAGTATTTT; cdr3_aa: CASSSQGYTQYF
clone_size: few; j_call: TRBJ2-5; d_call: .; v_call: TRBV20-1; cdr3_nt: TGCAGTGCGCCAACAGGGCCTGGAGGCCAGTACTTC; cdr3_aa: CSAPTGPGGQYF
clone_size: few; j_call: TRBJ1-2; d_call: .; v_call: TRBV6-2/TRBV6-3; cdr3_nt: TGTGCCAGCAGTTACGGGCGAGGCTACACCTTC; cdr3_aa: CASSYGRGYTF
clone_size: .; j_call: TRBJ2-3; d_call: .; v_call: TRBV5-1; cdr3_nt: TGCGCCAGCAGCCGAAACTCAGCAGGGTCTGGGACAGATACGCAGTATTTT; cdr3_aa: CASSRNSAGSGTDTQYF
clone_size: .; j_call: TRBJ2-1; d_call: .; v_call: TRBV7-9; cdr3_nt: TGTGCCAGCAGCGACGGGATTCAAATTTACAATGAGCAGTTCTTC; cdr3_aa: CASSDGIQIYNEQFF
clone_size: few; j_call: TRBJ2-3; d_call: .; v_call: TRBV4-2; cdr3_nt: TGTGCCAGCAGCCAAGATTTCCTAGCCGCAGATACGCAGTATTTT; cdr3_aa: CASSQDFLAADTQYF
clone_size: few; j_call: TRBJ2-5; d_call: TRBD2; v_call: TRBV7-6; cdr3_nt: TGTGCCAGCAGCACTCCCAGAACTAGCGGGGCGGGGACCCAGTACTTC; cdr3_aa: CASSTPRTSGAGTQYF
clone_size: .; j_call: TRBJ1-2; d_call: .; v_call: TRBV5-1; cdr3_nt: TGCGCCAGCAGCTTGTATCAGGGAGGTTTTGGCTACACCTTC; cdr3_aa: CASSLYQGGFGYTF
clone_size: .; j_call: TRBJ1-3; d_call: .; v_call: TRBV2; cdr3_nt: TGTGCCATCAAGATGGGCGTAGACACCATATATTTT; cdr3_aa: CAIKMGVDTIYF
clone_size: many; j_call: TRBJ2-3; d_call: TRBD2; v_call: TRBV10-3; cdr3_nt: TGTGCCATCAGTGAGCGGGGGACTAGCGGAAGCACAGATACGCAGTATTTT; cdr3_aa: CAISERGTSGSTDTQYF
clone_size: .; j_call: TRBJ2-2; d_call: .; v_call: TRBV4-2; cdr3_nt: TGTGCCAGGAGCCCCGGGCTCCTCTGTTGGGTCGGGGAGCTGTTTTTT; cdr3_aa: CARSPGLLCWVGELFF
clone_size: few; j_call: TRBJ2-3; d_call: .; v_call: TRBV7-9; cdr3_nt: TGTGCCAGCAGCTTACCTAGGACTACCTCGTCGGATACGCAGTATTTT; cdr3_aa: CASSLPRTTSSDTQYF
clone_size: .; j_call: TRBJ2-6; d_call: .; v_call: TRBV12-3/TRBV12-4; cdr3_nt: TGTGCCAGCAGGAAGACAGGAACCACCTCTGGGGCCAACGTCCTGACTTTC; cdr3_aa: CASRKTGTTSGANVLTF
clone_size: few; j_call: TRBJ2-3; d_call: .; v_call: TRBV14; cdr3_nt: TGTGCCAGCAGCCACTCACTGGGAAGCACAGATACGCAGTATTTT; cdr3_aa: CASSHSLGSTDTQYF
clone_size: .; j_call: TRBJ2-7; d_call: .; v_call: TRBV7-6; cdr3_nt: TGTGCCAGCAGTTCCGCCGACTACGAGCAGTACTTC; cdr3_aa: CASSSADYEQYF
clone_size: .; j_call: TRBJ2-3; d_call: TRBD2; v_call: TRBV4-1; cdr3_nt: TGCGCCAGCAGTCATCGGACTAGCGGGGGTTCGAAGTCAGATACGCAGTATTTT; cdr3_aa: CASSHRTSGGSKSDTQYF
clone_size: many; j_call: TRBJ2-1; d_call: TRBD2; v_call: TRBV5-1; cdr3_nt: TGCGCCAGCAGCTCTAGCGGGGGAAGTACTGAGCAGTTCTTC; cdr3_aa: CASSSSGGSTEQFF
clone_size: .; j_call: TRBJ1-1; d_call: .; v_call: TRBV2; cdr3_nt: TGTGCCAGCAGTGAATACCAGGCCCTCTTAAGCACTGAAGCTTTCTTT; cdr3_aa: CASSEYQALLSTEAFF
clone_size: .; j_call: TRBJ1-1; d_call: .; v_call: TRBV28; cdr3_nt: TGTGCCACTCGGGGCAGTTTCGGCACTGAAGCTTTCTTT; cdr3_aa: CATRGSFGTEAFF
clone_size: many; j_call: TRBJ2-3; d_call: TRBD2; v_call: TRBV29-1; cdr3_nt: TGCAGCGTAGAAAAGGCGGGGGGCACAGATACGCAGTATTTT; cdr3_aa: CSVEKAGGTDTQYF
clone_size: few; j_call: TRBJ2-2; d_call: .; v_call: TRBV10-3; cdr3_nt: TGTGCCATCAGCCCCCGGGACTTCAACACCGGGGAGCTGTTTTTT; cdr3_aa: CAISPRDFNTGELFF
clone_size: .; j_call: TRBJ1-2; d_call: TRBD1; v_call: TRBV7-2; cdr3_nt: TGTGCCAGCAGCCCGACAACCGGGACAGGGGGAAATGGCTACACCTTC; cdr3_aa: CASSPTTGTGGNGYTF
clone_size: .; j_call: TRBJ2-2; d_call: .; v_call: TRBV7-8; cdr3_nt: TGTGCCAGCAGCTGGTCCCGGAATGTCGGGACCGGGGAGCTGTTTTTT; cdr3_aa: CASSWSRNVGTGELFF
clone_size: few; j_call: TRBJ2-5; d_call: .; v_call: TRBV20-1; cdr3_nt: TGCAGTGCTAGAGGGAAGCAAGAGACCCAGTACTTC; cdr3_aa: CSARGKQETQYF
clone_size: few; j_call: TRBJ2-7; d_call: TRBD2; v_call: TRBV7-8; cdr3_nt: TGTGCCAGCAGCCTCCAAGAAGCGGGAGTATACGAGCAGTACTTC; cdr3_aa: CASSLQEAGVYEQYF
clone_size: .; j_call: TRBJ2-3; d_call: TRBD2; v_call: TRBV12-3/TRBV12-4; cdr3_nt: TGTGCCAGCAGTTTTGGGTCTAGCGGGAGGGCCACAGATACGCAGTATTTT; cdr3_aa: CASSFGSSGRATDTQYF
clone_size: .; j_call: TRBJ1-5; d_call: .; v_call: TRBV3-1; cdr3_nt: TGTGCCAGCGGCGGACAGTCAAATCAGCCCCAGCATTTT; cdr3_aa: CASGGQSNQPQHF
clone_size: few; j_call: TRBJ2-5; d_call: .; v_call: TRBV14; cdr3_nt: TGTGCCAGCAGCCAAAGTCTTTCCAGGGTCCAAGAGACCCAGTACTTC; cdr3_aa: CASSQSLSRVQETQYF
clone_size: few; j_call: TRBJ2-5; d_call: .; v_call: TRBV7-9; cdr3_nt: TGTGCCAGCAGCTTAGCGGGAGTATCCCAGGAGACCCAGTACTTC; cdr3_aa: CASSLAGVSQETQYF
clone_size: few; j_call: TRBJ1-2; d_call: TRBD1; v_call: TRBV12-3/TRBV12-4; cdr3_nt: TGTGCCAGCAGTTCCTACGGGACAGGCCAAGCCTATGGCTACACCTTC; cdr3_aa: CASSSYGTGQAYGYTF
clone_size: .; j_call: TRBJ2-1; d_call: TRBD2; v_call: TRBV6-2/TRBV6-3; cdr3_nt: TGTGCCAGCAGTTACTCGAGAGGACTAGGGTGGGGTGAGCAGTTCTTC; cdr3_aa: CASSYSRGLGWGEQFF
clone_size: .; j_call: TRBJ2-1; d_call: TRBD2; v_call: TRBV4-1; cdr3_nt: TGCGCCAGCAGCCAAGCTCCAGCGGGGGCTCCAGAGCAGTTCTTC; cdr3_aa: CASSQAPAGAPEQFF
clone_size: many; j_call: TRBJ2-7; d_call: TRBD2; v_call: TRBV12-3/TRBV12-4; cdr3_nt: TGTGCCAGCAGCCCGTCGCTAGCGGGAGTCTACGAGCAGTACTTC; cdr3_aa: CASSPSLAGVYEQYF
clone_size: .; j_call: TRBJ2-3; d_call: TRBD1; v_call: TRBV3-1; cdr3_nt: TGTGCCAGCAGCCGGACAGGGCTTGCAGATACGCAGTATTTT; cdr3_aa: CASSRTGLADTQYF
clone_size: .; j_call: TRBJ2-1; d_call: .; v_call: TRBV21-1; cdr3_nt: TGTGCCAGCAGCAAATCCGGACTAGCGGGAGCCAATGAGCAGTTCTTC; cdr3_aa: CASSKSGLAGANEQFF
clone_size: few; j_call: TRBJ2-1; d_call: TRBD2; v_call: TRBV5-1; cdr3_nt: TGCGCCAGCAGCTTAAGACGGACTAGCGGGGGAGACAATGAGCAGTTCTTC; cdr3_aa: CASSLRRTSGGDNEQFF
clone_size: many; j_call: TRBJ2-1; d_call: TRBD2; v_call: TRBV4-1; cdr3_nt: TGCGCCAGCAGCCGCCTGACTAGCGGGGGGCCAAGCTCCTACAATGAGCAGTTCTTC; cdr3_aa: CASSRLTSGGPSSYNEQFF
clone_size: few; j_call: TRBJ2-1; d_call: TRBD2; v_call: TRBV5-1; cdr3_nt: TGCGCCAGCATTCTGGGGGGGGGAGCCTACAATGAGCAGTTCTTC; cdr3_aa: CASILGGGAYNEQFF
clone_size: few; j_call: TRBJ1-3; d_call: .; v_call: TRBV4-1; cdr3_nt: TGCGCCAGCAGCCAAGAACGTTCTGGAAACACCATATATTTT; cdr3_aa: CASSQERSGNTIYF
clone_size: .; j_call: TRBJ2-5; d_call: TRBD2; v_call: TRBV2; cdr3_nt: TGTGCCAGCATTACGGGACTACAAGAGACCCAGTACTTC; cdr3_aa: CASITGLQETQYF
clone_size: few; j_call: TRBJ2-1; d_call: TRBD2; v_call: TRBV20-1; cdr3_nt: TGCAGTGTCCTTAGCGGGGAAAGCTCCTACAATGAGCAGTTCTTC; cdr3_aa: CSVLSGESSYNEQFF